This T cell receptor (beta chain) comes out of a study of blood T cell repertoires in COVID-19. Germline V lookup: CDR1 MNHNS, CDR2 SASEGT. This CDR3 has 13 residues. The V gene lost 3 bases and the J gene lost 5 bases, with 10 bases spanning the gap. Here immunoSEQ multiplex PCR was the method, and the copy in TCRdb shows in-frame clones only, minus some. The sample records roughly 250,000 clones, 85% to 90% being singletons. This TCR was recovered from a man over 45 who had been exposed to COVID-19. V gene TRBV6-1 combines with J gene TRBJ1-2; D gene unclear. The specimen sequenced was PBMCs or T cells enriched from blood (not recorded which). The CDR3 spells CASSDNSPYGYTF. DNA of the CDR3: TGTGCCAGCAGTGATAACAGCCCTTATGGCTACACCTTC.